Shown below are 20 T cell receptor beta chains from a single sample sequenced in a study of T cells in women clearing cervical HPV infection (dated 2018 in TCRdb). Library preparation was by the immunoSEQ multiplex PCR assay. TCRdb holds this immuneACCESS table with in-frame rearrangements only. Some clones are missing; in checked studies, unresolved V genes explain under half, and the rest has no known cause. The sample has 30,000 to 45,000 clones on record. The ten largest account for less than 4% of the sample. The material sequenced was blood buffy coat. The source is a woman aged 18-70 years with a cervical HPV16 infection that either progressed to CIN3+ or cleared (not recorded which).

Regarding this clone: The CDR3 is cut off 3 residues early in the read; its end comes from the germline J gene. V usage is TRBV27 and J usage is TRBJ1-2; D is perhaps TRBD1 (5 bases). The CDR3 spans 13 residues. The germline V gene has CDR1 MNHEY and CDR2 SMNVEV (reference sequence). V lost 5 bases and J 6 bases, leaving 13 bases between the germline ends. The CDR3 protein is CASSRSRQNGYTF. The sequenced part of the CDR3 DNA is TGTGCCAGCAGTCGATCTCGACAGAATGGC.

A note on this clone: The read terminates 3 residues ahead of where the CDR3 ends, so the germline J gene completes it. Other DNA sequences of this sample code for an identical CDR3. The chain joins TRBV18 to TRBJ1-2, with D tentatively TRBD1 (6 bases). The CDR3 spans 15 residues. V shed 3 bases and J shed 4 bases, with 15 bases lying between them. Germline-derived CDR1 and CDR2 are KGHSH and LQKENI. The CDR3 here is CASSPGSGQIYGYTF. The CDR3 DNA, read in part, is TGTGCCAGCTCACCCGGTTCAGGACAGATCTATGGC.

The CDR3 here is CASSPQGRAEAFF. The CDR3 bases that were read are TGTGCCAGCAGCCCACAGGGTAGGGCTGAA. The chain links TRBV6-2 or TRBV6-3 to TRBJ1-1, with D perhaps TRBD1 (6 bases). The DNA ends 3 residues before the CDR3 does, and the rest of the CDR3 is filled in from the germline J gene. The CDR3 has 13 amino acids. V was shortened by 6 bases and J by 6 bases, with 14 bases between the two germline ends. Germline CDR1 is MNHEY and CDR2 is SVGEGT.

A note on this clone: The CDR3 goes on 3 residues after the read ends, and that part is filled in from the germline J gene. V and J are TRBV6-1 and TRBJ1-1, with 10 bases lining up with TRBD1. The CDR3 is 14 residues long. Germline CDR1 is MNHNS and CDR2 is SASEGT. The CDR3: CASSEGQGAWEAFF. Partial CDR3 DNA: TGTGCCAGCAGTGAAGGACAGGGGGCTTGGGAA.

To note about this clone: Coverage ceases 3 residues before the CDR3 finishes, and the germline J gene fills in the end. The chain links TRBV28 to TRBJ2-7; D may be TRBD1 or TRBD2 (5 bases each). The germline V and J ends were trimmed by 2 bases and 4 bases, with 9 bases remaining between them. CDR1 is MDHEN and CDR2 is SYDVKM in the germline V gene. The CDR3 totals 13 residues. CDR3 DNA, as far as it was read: TGTGCCAGCAGTTTAGGCAGGGAGTACGAG. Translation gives CASSLGREYE. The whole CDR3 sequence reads CASSLGREYEQYF.

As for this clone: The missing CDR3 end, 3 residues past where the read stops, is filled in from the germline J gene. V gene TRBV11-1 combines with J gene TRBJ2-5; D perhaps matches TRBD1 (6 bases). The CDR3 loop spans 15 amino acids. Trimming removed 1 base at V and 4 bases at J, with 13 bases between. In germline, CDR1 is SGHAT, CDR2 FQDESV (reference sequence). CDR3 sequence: CASSLGTAFPETQYF. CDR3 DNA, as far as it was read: TGTGCCAGCAGCTTAGGGACAGCCTTTCCAGAGACC.

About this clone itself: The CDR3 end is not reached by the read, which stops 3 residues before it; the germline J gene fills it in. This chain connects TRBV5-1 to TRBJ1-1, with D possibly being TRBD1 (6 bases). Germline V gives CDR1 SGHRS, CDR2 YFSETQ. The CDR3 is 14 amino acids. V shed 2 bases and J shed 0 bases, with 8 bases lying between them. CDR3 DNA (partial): TGCGCCAGCAGCTTCGGACAGCTGAACACTGAA. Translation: CASSFGQLNTE. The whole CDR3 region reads CASSFGQLNTEAFF.

CDR3 DNA (partial): TGTGCCAGCAGCATCCGGCGGGACACTGAA. Its protein product is CASSIRRDTE. The full CDR3 protein is CASSIRRDTEAFF. The rearrangement uses TRBV7-6 and TRBJ1-1; no reliable D call. The DNA ends 3 residues before the CDR3 does, and the rest of the CDR3 is filled in from the germline J gene. Trimming pared 5 bases from V and 3 bases from J, leaving 10 bases between. Germline V gene sequence: CDR1 SGHVS, CDR2 FNYEAQ. The CDR3 is made up of 13 amino acids.

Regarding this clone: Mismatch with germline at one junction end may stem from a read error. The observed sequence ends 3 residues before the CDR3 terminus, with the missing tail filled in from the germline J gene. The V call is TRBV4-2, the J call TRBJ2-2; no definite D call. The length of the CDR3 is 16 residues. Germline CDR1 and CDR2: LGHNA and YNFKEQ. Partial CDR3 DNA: TGCGCCAGCAGCCAAGATCTCGGTATCCCCACCGGGGAG. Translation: CASSQDLGIPTGE. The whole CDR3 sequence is CASSQDLGIPTGELFF.

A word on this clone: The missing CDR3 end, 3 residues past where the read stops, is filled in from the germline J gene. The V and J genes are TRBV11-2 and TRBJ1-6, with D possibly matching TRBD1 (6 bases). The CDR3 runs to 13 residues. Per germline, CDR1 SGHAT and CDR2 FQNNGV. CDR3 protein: CASSLDQGRPLHF. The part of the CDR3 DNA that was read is TGTGCCAGCAGCTTAGATCAGGGGCGGCCC.

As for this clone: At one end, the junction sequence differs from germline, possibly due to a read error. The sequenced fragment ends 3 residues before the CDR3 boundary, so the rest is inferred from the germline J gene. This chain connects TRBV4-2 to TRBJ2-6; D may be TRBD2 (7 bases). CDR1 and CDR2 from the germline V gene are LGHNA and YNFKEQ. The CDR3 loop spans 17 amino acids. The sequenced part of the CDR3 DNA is TGCGCCAGCAGCCAAAAGGGAGGGGGTTCTGGGGCCAACGTC. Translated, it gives CASSQKGGGSGANV. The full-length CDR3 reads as CASSQKGGGSGANVLTF.

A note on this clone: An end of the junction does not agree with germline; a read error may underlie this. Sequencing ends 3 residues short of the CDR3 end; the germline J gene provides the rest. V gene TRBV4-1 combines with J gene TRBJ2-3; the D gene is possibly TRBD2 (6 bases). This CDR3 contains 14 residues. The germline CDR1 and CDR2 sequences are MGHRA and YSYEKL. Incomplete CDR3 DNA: TGCGCCACCAGCCGATTAGCGGGCACAGATACG. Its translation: CATSRLAGTDT. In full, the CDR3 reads CATSRLAGTDTQYF.

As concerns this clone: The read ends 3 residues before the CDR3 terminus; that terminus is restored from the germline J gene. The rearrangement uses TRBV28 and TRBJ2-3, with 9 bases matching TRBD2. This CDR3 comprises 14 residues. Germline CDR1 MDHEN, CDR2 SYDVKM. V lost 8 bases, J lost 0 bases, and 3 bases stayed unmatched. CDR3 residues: CASSTSGSTDTQYF. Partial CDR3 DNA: TGTGCCAGCTCTACTAGCGGGAGCACAGATACG. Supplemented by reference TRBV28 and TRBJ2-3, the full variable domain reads DVKVTQSSRYLVKRTGEKVFLECVQDMDHENMFWYRQDPGLGLRLIYFSYDVKMKEKGDIPEGYSVSREKKERFSLILESASTNQTSMYLCASSTSGSTDTQYFGPGTRLTVL.

The CDR3 region is CASSSGLAGHNEQFF. The DNA read from the CDR3 is TGTGCCAGCAGCTCGGGACTAGCGGGACACAATGAG. The V call is TRBV7-3, the J call TRBJ2-1, with 13 bases identical to TRBD2. The CDR3 goes on 3 residues after the read ends, and that part is filled in from the germline J gene. Germline V gene lookup returns CDR1 SGHTA and CDR2 FQGTGA. V trimming: 4 bases; J trimming: 5 bases; junction bases outside the gene matches: 2. This CDR3 contains 15 residues.

CDR3 bases read: TGTGCCAGCAGACTAGGCGGATGGAGCTCCTACGAG. This codes for CASRLGGWSSYE. The CDR3 reads in full as CASRLGGWSSYEQYF. The chain is built from TRBV7-2 and TRBJ2-7; D is perhaps TRBD2 (5 bases). The read halts 3 residues ahead of the CDR3 end, with the missing end drawn from the germline J gene. The CDR3 length is 15 residues. Trimming removed 6 bases from V and 0 bases from J, with 15 bases in between. Germline V lookup: CDR1 SGHTA, CDR2 FQGNSA.

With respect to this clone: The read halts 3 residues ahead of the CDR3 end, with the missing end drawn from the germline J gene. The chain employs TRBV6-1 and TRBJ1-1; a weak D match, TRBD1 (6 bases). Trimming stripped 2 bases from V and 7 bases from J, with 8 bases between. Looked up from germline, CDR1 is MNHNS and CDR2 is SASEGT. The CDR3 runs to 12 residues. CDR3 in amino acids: CASSERDIEAFF. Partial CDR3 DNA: TGTGCCAGCAGTGAAAGGGACATTGAA.

The CDR3 spells CASSETSGGEQFF. CDR3 DNA (partial): TGTGCCAGCAGCGAAACTAGCGGGGGTGAG. The chain links TRBV6-4 to TRBJ2-1; 11 bases align to TRBD2. With the read ending 3 residues before the CDR3 end, the germline J gene is used to fill in that end. V shed 6 bases, J shed 9 bases, and the junction held 4 bases outside the gene matches. Germline loops: CDR1 MRHNA, CDR2 SNTAGT. The CDR3 is 13 amino acids.

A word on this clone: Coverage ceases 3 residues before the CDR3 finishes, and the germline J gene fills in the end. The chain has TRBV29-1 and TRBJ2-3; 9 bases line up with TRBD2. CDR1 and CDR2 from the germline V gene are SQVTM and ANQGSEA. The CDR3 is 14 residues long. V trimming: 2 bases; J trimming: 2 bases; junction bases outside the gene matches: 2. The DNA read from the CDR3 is TGCAGCGTTGAACCTAGCGGGAACACAGATACG. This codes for CSVEPSGNTDT. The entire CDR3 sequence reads CSVEPSGNTDTQYF.

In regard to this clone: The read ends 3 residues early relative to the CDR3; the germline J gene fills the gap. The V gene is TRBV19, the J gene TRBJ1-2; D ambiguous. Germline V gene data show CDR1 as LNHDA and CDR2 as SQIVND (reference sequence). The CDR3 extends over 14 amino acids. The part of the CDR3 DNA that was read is TGTGCCAGTAGTTTGCGGGAGGGCCTTTACGAC. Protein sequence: CASSLREGLYD. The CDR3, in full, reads CASSLREGLYDYTF.

This chain's CDR3 is CASSWDSYTGELFF. Incomplete CDR3 DNA: TGTGCCAGCAGCTGGGACAGTTACACCGGGGAG. The J gene is TRBJ2-2, the V gene TRBV5-6; 7 bases map to TRBD1. The read ends 3 residues shy of where the CDR3 ends; the end is completed using the germline J gene. V lost 3 bases and J lost 3; bases outside the gene matches: 2. The length of the CDR3 is 14 residues. Per the germline V gene, CDR1 is SGHDT and CDR2 is YYEEEE.